The present TCR beta chain was sequenced within a study of memory CD4+ T cells and cytomegalovirus serostatus. Per the germline V gene, CDR1 is KGHSH and CDR2 is LQKENI. This CDR3 has 17 amino acids. V was clipped by 0 bases and J by 6 bases, with 20 bases between them. Profiled with immunoSEQ multiplex PCR; TCRdb holds only in-frame clones, not every one. There are about 52,000 clones in the sample; around 88% occur only once, and less than 2.5% lies in the top ten. The sort gate was single viable CD3+CD4+CD8-CD45RO+ cells for memory CD4+ T cells. This chain links TRBV18 with TRBJ1-2; D might be TRBD1 (6 bases). The sample taken for sequencing was memory CD4+ T cells from blood. The clonotype was recovered from an adult in good health and CMV-seropositive. CDR3 in DNA: TGTGCCAGCTCACCACCCGTCACAGGGATCGGGAAGAATGGCTACACCTTC. This codes for CASSPPVTGIGKNGYTF.